Listed here is a single T cell receptor beta chain. Its antigen is not identified. Post-ART PBMC samples numbered at least two per donor, and pre-ART ones at least one. A v3.0 immunoSEQ assay was performed at survey level. Sequenced by immunoSEQ multiplex PCR; TCRdb stores in-frame clones only, minus some. The repertoire includes tens of thousands of clones, around 87% of them detected once, and 8% to 8.5% sits in the top ten. This record comes from a study of long-term antiretroviral therapy in people with HIV. Study-wide results and limits: No data on ART adherence, viral resistance or therapy changes. Although diversity increased after ART, it remained lower than in transplant donor controls. Repertoire dominance by clones expanded before ART was seen at all time points.

V was pared by 1 base and J by 7 bases, with 13 bases of the junction left unmatched. This CDR3 comprises 16 residues. Germline loops: CDR1 SGHDN, CDR2 FVKESK. V gene TRBV14 combines with J gene TRBJ2-7, with 7 bases that match TRBD1. The receptor's source is a man between 18 and 35 years old with HIV. Specimen: unsorted PBMCs, collected 0.2 years before starting antiretroviral therapy. The CDR3: CASSQGVETGAEEQYF. The CDR3, as DNA: TGTGCCAGCAGCCAAGGTGTGGAAACAGGGGCGGAAGAGCAGTACTTC.